The present T cell receptor (beta chain) was sequenced within a study of T cell responses to AZD1222 COVID-19 vaccine. Study-level results: Across spike, vaccine-associated CD4 TCRs were found, dominant at 160-218 and 743-854. Sampled repertoires all dated from after the peak T cell response. Elevations in Spike-specific TCR breadth and depth followed administration of two AZD1222 doses. Females outnumbered males among donors, who were mostly white British; clonal diversity was possibly underestimated.

The method was immunoSEQ multiplex PCR; TCRdb's version includes in-frame clones alone and lacks a portion of them. Of 180,000 or so clones listed, about nine tenths are singletons. Germline V CDR1 and CDR2: MNHEY, SVGAGI. V dropped 5 bases and J dropped 1 base, with 8 bases sitting between them. This CDR3 is built from 13 residues. On this clone itself: The antigen is unknown.

The sample in question was peripheral blood, obtained 28 days after the second dose of the MenACWY control vaccine. The chain has TRBV6-5 and TRBJ1-1, with D perhaps TRBD1 (5 bases). The TCR originated in an adult who received the MenACWY meningococcal vaccine as a control. The CDR3 is CASSNQGNTEAFF. The CDR3 DNA reads TGTGCCAGCAGTAATCAGGGGAACACTGAAGCTTTCTTT.